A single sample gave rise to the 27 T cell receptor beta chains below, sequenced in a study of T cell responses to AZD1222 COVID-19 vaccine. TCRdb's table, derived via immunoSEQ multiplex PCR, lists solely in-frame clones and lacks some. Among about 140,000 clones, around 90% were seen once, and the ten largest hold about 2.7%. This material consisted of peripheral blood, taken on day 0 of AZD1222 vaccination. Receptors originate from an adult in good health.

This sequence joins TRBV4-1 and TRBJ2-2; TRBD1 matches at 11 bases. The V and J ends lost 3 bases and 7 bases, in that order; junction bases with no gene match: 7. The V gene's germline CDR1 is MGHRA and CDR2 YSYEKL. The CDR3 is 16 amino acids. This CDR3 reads CASSQTGQGAVGELFF. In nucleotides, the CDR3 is TGCGCCAGCAGCCAGACTGGACAGGGGGCGGTCGGGGAGCTGTTTTTT.

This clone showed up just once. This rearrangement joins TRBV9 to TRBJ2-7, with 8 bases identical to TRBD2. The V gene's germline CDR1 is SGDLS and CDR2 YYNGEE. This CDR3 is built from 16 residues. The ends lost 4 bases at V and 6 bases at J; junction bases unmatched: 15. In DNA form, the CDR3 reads TGTGCCAGCAGCCCCGACCCGGGAGGGTGGTCTGGCGAGCAGTACTTC. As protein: CASSPDPGGWSGEQYF.

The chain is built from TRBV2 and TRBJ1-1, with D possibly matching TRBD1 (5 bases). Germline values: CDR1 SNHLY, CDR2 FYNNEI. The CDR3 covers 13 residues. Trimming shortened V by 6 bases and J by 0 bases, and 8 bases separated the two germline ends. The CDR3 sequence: CASRVTVNTEAFF. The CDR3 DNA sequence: TGTGCCAGCAGGGTGACAGTGAACACTGAAGCTTTCTTT.

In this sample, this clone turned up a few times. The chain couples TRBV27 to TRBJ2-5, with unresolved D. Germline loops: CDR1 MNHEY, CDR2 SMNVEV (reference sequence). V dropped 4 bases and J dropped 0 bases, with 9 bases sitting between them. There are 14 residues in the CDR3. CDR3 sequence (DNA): TGTGCCAGCAGTTCTGGACCGTACCAAGAGACCCAGTACTTC. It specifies CASSSGPYQETQYF.

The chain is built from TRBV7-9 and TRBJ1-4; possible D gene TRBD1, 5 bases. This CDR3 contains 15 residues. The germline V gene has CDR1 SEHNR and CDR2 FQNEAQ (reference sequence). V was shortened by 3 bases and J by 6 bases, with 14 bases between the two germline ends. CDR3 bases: TGTGCCAGCAGCTTGTCCGGGGCTCGGGATGAAAAACTGTTTTTT. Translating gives CASSLSGARDEKLFF.

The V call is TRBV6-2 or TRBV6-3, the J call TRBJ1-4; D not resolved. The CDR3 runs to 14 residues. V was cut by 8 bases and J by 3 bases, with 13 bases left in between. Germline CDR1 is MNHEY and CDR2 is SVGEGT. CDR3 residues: CASRPNGPNEKLFF. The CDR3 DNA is TGTGCCAGCCGCCCAAACGGACCTAATGAAAAACTGTTTTTT.

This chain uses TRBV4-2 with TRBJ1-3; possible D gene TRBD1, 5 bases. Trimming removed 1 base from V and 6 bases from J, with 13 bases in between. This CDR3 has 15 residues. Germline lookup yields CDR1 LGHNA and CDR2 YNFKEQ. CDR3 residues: CASSQVEIRANTIYF. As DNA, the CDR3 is TGTGCCAGCAGCCAAGTGGAGATCAGGGCAAACACCATATATTTT.

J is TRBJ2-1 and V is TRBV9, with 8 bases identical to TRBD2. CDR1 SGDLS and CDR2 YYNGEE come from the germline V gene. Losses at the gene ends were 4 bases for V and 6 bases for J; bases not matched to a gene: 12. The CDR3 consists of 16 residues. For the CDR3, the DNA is TGTGCCAGCAGCCCATACGGGACTAGTGGCCCCAATGAGCAGTTCTTC. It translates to CASSPYGTSGPNEQFF. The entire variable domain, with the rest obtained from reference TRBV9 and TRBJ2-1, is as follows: DSGVTQTPKHLITATGQRVTLRCSPRSGDLSVYWYQQSLDQGLQFLIQYYNGEERAKGNILERFSAQQFPDLHSELNLSSLELGDSALYFCASSPYGTSGPNEQFFGPGTRLTVL.

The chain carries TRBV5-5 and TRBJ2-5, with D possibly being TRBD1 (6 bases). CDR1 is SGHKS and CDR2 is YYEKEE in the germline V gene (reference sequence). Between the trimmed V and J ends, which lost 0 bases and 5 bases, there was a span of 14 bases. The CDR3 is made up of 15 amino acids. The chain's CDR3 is CASSLAGTQVETQYF. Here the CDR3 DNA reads TGTGCCAGCAGCTTGGCCGGGACACAAGTGGAGACCCAGTACTTC.

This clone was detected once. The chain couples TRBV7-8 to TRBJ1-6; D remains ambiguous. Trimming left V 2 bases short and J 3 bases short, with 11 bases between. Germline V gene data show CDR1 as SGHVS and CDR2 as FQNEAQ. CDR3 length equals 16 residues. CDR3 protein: CASSLHGVLYNSPLHF. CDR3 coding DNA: TGTGCCAGCAGCTTACACGGGGTACTCTATAATTCACCCCTCCACTTT. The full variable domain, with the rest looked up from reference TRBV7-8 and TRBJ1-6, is GAGVSQSPRYKVAKRGQDVALRCDPISGHVSLFWYQQALGQGPEFLTYFQNEAQLDKSGLPSDRFFAERPEGSVSTLKIQRTQQEDSAVYLCASSLHGVLYNSPLHFGNGTRLTVT.

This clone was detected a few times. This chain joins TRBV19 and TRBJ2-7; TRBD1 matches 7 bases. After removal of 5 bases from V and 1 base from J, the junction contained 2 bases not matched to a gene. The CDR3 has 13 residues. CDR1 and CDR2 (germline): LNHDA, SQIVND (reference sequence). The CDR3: CASSWGQSYEQYF. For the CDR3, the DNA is TGTGCCAGTAGTTGGGGACAGTCCTACGAGCAGTACTTC.

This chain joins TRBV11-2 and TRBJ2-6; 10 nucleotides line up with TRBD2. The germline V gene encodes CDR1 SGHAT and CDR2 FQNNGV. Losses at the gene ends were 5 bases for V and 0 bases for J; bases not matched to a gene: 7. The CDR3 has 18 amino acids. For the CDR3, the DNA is TGTGCCAGCAGCCACGCACTAGCGGGACACTCTGGGGCCAACGTCCTGACTTTC. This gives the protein CASSHALAGHSGANVLTF.

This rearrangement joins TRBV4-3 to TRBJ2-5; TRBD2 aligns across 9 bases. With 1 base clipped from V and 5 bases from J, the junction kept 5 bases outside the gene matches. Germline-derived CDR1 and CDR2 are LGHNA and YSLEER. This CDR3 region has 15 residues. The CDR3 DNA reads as TGCGCCAGCAGCCAAGGCGGGAGGGCCTTTGAGACCCAGTACTTC. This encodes CASSQGGRAFETQYF.

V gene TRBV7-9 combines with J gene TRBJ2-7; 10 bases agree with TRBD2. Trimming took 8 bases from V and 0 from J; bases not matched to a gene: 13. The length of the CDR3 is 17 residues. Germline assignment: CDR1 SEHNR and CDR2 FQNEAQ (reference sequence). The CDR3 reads CASARGLAGDRSYEQYF. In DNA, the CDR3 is TGTGCCAGCGCCAGAGGGCTAGCGGGAGACCGCTCCTACGAGCAGTACTTC.

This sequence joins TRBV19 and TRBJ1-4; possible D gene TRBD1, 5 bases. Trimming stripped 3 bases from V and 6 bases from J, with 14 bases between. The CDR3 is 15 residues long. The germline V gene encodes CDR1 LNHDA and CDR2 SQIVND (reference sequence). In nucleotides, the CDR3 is TGTGCCAGTAGTATGTATCGGGGGGAGGATGAAAAACTGTTTTTT. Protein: CASSMYRGEDEKLFF. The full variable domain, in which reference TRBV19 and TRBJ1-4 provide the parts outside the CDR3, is DGGITQSPKYLFRKEGQNVTLSCEQNLNHDAMYWYRQDPGQGLRLIYYSQIVNDFQKGDIAEGYSVSREKKESFPLTVTSAQKNPTAFYLCASSMYRGEDEKLFFGSGTQLSVL.

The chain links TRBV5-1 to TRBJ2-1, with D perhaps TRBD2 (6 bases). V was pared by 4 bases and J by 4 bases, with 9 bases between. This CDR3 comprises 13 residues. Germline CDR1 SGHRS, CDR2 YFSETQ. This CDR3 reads CASSAGRYNEQFF. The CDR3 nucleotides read TGCGCCAGCAGCGCGGGACGGTACAATGAGCAGTTCTTC.

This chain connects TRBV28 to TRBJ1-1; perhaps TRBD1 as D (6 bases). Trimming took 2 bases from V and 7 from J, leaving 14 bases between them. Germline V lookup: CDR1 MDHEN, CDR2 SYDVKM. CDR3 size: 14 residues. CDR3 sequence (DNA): TGTGCCAGCAGTTTAATCACAGGGACCCTTGAAGCTTTCTTT. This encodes CASSLITGTLEAFF.

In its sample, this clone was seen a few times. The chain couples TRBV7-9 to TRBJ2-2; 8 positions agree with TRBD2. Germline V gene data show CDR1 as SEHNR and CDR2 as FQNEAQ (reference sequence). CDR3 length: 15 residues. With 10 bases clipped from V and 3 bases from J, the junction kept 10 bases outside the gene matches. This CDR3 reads CATPRGGTYTGELFF. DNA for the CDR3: TGTGCCACCCCTCGGGGGGGCACTTACACCGGGGAGCTGTTTTTT.

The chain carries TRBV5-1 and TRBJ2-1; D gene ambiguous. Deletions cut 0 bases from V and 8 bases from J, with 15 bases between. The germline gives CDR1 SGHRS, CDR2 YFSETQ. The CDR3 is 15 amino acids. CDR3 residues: CASSLEIVLYDEQFF. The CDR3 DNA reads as TGCGCCAGCAGCTTGGAAATCGTACTATACGATGAGCAGTTCTTC.

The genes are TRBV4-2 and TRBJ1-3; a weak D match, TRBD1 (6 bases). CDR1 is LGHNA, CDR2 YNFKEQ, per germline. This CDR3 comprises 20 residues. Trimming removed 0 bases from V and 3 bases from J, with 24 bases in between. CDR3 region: CASSQDQGRIGGAVGNTIYF. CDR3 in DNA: TGTGCCAGCAGCCAAGATCAGGGTAGGATCGGGGGCGCAGTTGGAAACACCATATATTTT.

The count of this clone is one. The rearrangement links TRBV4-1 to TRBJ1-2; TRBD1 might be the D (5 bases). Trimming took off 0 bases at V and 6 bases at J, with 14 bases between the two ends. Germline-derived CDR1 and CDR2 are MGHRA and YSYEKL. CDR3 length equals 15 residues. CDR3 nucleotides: TGCGCCAGCAGCCAAGATCGGGGGGGTACGAATGGCTACACCTTC. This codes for CASSQDRGGTNGYTF.

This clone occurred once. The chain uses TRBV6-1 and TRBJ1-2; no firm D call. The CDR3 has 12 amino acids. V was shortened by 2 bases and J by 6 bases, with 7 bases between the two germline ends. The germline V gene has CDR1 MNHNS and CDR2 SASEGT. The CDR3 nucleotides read TGTGCCAGCAGTGAACTGTACGATGGCTACACCTTC. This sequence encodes CASSELYDGYTF.

The CDR3 protein is CASSYWTGRNTEAFF. The CDR3 nucleotides read TGTGCCAGCAGCTACTGGACAGGGAGGAACACTGAAGCTTTCTTT. The V and J genes are TRBV9 and TRBJ1-1, with TRBD1 identical over 8 bases. Losses at the gene ends were 4 bases for V and 1 base for J; bases not matched to a gene: 6. There are 15 residues in the CDR3. The V gene's germline CDR1 is SGDLS and CDR2 YYNGEE.

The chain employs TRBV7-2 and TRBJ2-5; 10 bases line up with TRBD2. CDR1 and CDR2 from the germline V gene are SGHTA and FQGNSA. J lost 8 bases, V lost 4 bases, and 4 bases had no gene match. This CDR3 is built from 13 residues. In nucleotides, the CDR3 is TGTGCCAGCAGCTCTTCTAGCGGGAGAACCCAGTACTTC. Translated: CASSSSSGRTQYF.

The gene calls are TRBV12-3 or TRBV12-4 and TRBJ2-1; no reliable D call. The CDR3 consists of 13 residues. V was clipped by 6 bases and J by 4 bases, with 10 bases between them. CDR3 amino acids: CASSASGYNEQFF. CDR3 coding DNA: TGTGCCAGCAGCGCCTCGGGTTACAATGAGCAGTTCTTC.

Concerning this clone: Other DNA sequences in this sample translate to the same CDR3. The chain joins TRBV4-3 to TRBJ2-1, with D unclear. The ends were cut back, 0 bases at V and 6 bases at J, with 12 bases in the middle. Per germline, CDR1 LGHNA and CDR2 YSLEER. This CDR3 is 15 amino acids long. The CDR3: CASSQDTTGLNEQFF. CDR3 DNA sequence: TGCGCCAGCAGCCAAGATACGACGGGCCTCAATGAGCAGTTCTTC.

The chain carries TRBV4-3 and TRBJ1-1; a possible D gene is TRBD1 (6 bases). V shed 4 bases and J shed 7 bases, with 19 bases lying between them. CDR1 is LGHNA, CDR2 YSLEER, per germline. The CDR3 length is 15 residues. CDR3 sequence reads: CASSPAGGGPGEAFF. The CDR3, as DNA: TGCGCCAGCAGCCCCGCTGGCGGGGGGCCGGGTGAAGCTTTCTTT.